A single sample is the source of the 32 T cell receptor beta chains below, sequenced in a study of OX40 agonist ivuxolimab in advanced cancers. Generated by immunoSEQ multiplex PCR, the TCRdb table keeps only in-frame clones and is missing some. The table has tens of thousands of clones, about 92% seen once. Material: CD4+ or CD8+ T cells sorted from blood, obtained in a trial of the OX40 agonist ivuxolimab. The receptors were sampled from an adult with an advanced solid tumor such as melanoma, head and neck, liver or kidney cancer.

The table lists this clone with a count of one. This chain connects TRBV27 to TRBJ2-1; D not certain. Germline CDR1 and CDR2: MNHEY and SMNVEV (reference sequence). CDR3 length: 14 amino acids. The germline V and J ends were trimmed by 6 bases and 0 bases, with 9 bases remaining between them. The chain's CDR3 is CASSRGGSYNEQFF. DNA for the CDR3: TGTGCCAGCAGCCGAGGTGGCTCCTACAATGAGCAGTTCTTC.

This clone was detected once. V and J are TRBV4-1 and TRBJ1-1; no clear D gene. The germline V gene has CDR1 MGHRA and CDR2 YSYEKL. V was cut by 0 bases and J by 2 bases, with 4 bases left in between. The CDR3 has 13 amino acids. The CDR3 reads CASSQDTNTEAFF. The CDR3 DNA sequence: TGCGCCAGCAGCCAAGACACAAACACTGAAGCTTTCTTT.

The chain recombines TRBV15 with TRBJ2-2; D is uncertain. Germline assignment: CDR1 LNHNV and CDR2 YYDKDF (reference sequence). The V gene lost 0 bases and the J gene lost 5 bases, with 7 bases spanning the gap. This CDR3 has 14 residues. CDR3 sequence: CATSRDALTGELFF. The CDR3 DNA sequence: TGTGCCACCAGCAGAGACGCCCTTACCGGGGAGCTGTTTTTT.

The rearrangement uses TRBV27 and TRBJ1-2, with D perhaps matching TRBD1 (5 bases). The CDR3 is made up of 14 amino acids. Looked up from germline, CDR1 is MNHEY and CDR2 is SMNVEV (reference sequence). Trimming removed 3 bases at V and 4 bases at J, with 12 bases between. In DNA form, the CDR3 reads TGTGCCAGCAGTTTGCGGGGGGTGGGCTATGGCTACACCTTC. Encoded protein: CASSLRGVGYGYTF.

The chain carries TRBV2 and TRBJ2-1, with TRBD2 identical over 13 bases. V trimming: 8 bases; J trimming: 8 bases; junction bases outside the gene matches: 9. CDR1 is SNHLY and CDR2 is FYNNEI in the germline V gene. The CDR3 has 15 residues. CDR3 protein: CASPLLAGGPYEQFF. CDR3 DNA: TGTGCCAGCCCTTTACTAGCGGGGGGGCCCTATGAGCAGTTCTTC.

The V gene is TRBV5-4, the J gene TRBJ2-5, with TRBD2 matching 10 bases. V lost 2 bases and J lost 4; bases outside the gene matches: 5. Germline-derived CDR1 and CDR2 are SGHNT and YYREEE (reference sequence). The CDR3 runs 15 residues. CDR3: CASSFEREGGETQYF. The DNA for the CDR3 is TGTGCCAGCAGCTTCGAGCGGGAGGGGGGAGAGACCCAGTACTTC. Full variable domain (rest looked up from reference TRBV5-4 and TRBJ2-5): ETGVTQSPTHLIKTRGQQVTLRCSSQSGHNTVSWYQQALGQGPQFIFQYYREEENGRGNFPPRFSGLQFPNYSSELNVNALELDDSALYLCASSFEREGGETQYFGPGTRLLVL.

The chain carries TRBV25-1 and TRBJ1-2; D perhaps matches TRBD1 (5 bases). With 8 bases removed from V and 4 bases from J, the gap between germline ends came to 8 bases. The germline gives CDR1 MGHDK, CDR2 SYGVNS. The CDR3 totals 11 residues. The CDR3 spells CASGQGYGYTF. As DNA, the CDR3 is TGTGCCAGCGGCCAGGGCTATGGCTACACCTTC.

This chain uses TRBV19 with TRBJ1-5; D may be TRBD1 (6 bases). This CDR3 has 16 amino acids. Germline CDR1 reads LNHDA; CDR2 reads SQIVND (reference sequence). Trimming shortened V by 4 bases and J by 3 bases, and 16 bases separated the two germline ends. The CDR3 loop is CASSTNQGGYNQPQHF. The CDR3, as DNA: TGTGCCAGTAGTACAAATCAAGGGGGATACAATCAGCCCCAGCATTTT.

The chain carries TRBV7-8 and TRBJ2-7; 8 nucleotides match TRBD1. The CDR3 contains 16 residues. J was trimmed by 4 bases and V by 1 base; bases with no gene match: 9. Germline CDR1 is SGHVS and CDR2 is FQNEAQ. CDR3 sequence: CASSLGGDRLPYEQYF. CDR3 DNA sequence: TGTGCCAGCAGCTTAGGAGGGGACAGGCTGCCTTACGAGCAGTACTTC. The full variable domain, with the rest looked up from reference TRBV7-8 and TRBJ2-7, is GAGVSQSPRYKVAKRGQDVALRCDPISGHVSLFWYQQALGQGPEFLTYFQNEAQLDKSGLPSDRFFAERPEGSVSTLKIQRTQQEDSAVYLCASSLGGDRLPYEQYFGPGTRLTVT.

The chain combines TRBV4-3 with TRBJ2-6, with 9 positions matching TRBD1. The CDR3 spans 19 residues. Germline V gene lookup returns CDR1 LGHNA and CDR2 YSLEER. Trimming cost V 4 bases and J 1 base; bases outside gene matches: 11. The CDR3 DNA follows: TGCGCCAGCAGCCTCTACTCCGGGACAGGGTTTTCTGGGGCCAACGTCCTGACTTTC. The encoded protein is CASSLYSGTGFSGANVLTF.

This clone was detected only once. V and J are TRBV6-5 and TRBJ1-4, with TRBD1 as a possible D gene (5 bases). This CDR3 has 13 residues. CDR1 and CDR2 from the germline V gene are MNHEY and SVGAGI. V lost 0 bases and J lost 13, with 12 bases in between. The DNA of the CDR3 is TGTGCCAGCAGTTACTCTGGGGACTGGAGACTGTTTTTT. Its translation: CASSYSGDWRLFF.

This clone has only one observation. V is TRBV19 and J is TRBJ2-6, with TRBD2 as a possible D gene (6 bases). V was pared by 3 bases and J by 4 bases, with 10 bases between. Looked up from germline, CDR1 is LNHDA and CDR2 is SQIVND (reference sequence). The CDR3 runs to 15 residues. CDR3 sequence reads: CASSIMAGGANVLTF. CDR3 sequence (DNA): TGTGCCAGTAGTATCATGGCGGGAGGGGCCAACGTCCTGACTTTC.

CDR3 protein: CASSQGRGTEAFF. The CDR3 region has the DNA TGTGCCAGCAGTCAGGGCAGGGGGACTGAAGCTTTCTTT. V usage is TRBV27 and J usage is TRBJ1-1, with 7 bases lining up with TRBD1. Germline CDR1 and CDR2: MNHEY and SMNVEV (reference sequence). The V gene end was trimmed by 5 bases and the J gene end by 5 bases; junction bases not matched to a gene: 5. This CDR3 is 13 amino acids long.

This sequence joins TRBV27 and TRBJ2-1, with D possibly being TRBD1 (6 bases). The germline gives CDR1 MNHEY, CDR2 SMNVEV (reference sequence). The CDR3 has 19 residues. Trimming pared 0 bases from V and 7 bases from J, leaving 25 bases between. The DNA of the CDR3 is TGTGCCAGCAGTTTATCCCCTTACCTCACAGGGATTAAAGGGAATGAGCAGTTCTTC. Encoded protein: CASSLSPYLTGIKGNEQFF.

V gene TRBV10-3 combines with J gene TRBJ2-7; D possibly corresponds to TRBD2 (5 bases). V dropped 4 bases and J dropped 5 bases, with 9 bases sitting between them. Germline values: CDR1 ENHRY, CDR2 SYGVKD. The CDR3 covers 12 residues. CDR3 in DNA: TGTGCCATCAGTGTCATCGGGAACGAGCAGTACTTC. This translates into CAISVIGNEQYF.

This clone was observed a handful of times. This chain connects TRBV4-1 to TRBJ1-6, with TRBD1 as a possible D gene (5 bases). The V end was cut by 0 bases, the J end by 9 bases, with 6 bases between. CDR1 and CDR2 (germline): MGHRA, YSYEKL. This CDR3 has 13 residues. Here the CDR3 reads CASSQEGTSPLHF. The CDR3 DNA follows: TGCGCCAGCAGCCAAGAAGGGACTTCACCCCTCCACTTT.

A single count supports this clone. The gene calls are TRBV6-6 and TRBJ2-2; 7 bases fit TRBD1. This CDR3 is 15 amino acids long. Trimming removed 6 bases from V and 6 bases from J; junction bases left unmatched: 10. CDR1 is MNHNY and CDR2 is SVGAGI in the germline V gene (reference sequence). The CDR3 loop reads CASRTGTVFPGELFF. The CDR3 DNA sequence: TGTGCCAGCAGGACCGGGACAGTATTTCCCGGGGAGCTGTTTTTT.

V usage is TRBV28 and J usage is TRBJ1-1; no definite D call. This CDR3 comprises 12 residues. V was clipped by 6 bases and J by 4 bases, with 9 bases between them. Looked up from germline, CDR1 is MDHEN and CDR2 is SYDVKM. The CDR3 DNA follows: TGTGCCAGCAGCACTGTGGGCACTGAAGCTTTCTTT. Its translation: CASSTVGTEAFF.

V gene TRBV27 combines with J gene TRBJ2-2; 10 positions match TRBD2. J lost 4 bases, V lost 2 bases, and 4 bases had no gene match. CDR3 size: 16 residues. The germline V gene encodes CDR1 MNHEY and CDR2 SMNVEV (reference sequence). The CDR3 here is CASSLLAGVGTGELFF. The CDR3 nucleotides read TGTGCCAGCAGTTTACTAGCGGGAGTTGGCACCGGGGAGCTGTTTTTT.

The rearrangement joins TRBV29-1 to TRBJ2-3; 10 nucleotides line up with TRBD2. J lost 2 bases, V lost 3 bases, and 5 bases had no gene match. Germline loops: CDR1 SQVTM, CDR2 ANQGSEA. The CDR3 has 15 residues. The CDR3 DNA sequence: TGCAGCGTTGACGGGCTAGCGGGGGACACAGATACGCAGTATTTT. It yields the protein CSVDGLAGDTDTQYF.

CDR3 nucleotides: TGTGCCAGCAGCGTAGAGGAGGGGGGCACTGAAGCTTTCTTT. This translates into CASSVEEGGTEAFF. The chain combines TRBV9 with TRBJ1-1, with D tentatively TRBD1 (6 bases). The CDR3 loop spans 14 amino acids. Germline lookup yields CDR1 SGDLS and CDR2 YYNGEE. Trimming removed 0 bases at V and 4 bases at J, with 10 bases between.

V usage is TRBV6-1 and J usage is TRBJ2-3; D ambiguous. The CDR3 sequence is 14 residues long. V was cut by 7 bases and J by 2 bases, with 13 bases left in between. From germline, CDR1 is MNHNS and CDR2 SASEGT. The CDR3: CASKTSQLTDTQYF. The DNA of the CDR3 is TGTGCCAGCAAAACCAGCCAACTCACAGATACGCAGTATTTT.

The chain joins TRBV4-1 to TRBJ2-2; perhaps TRBD1 as D (5 bases). V was pared by 1 base and J by 3 bases, with 12 bases between. Germline V CDR1 and CDR2: MGHRA, YSYEKL. This CDR3 is built from 16 residues. CDR3 amino acids: CASSQVPFRDTGELFF. Here the CDR3 DNA reads TGCGCCAGCAGCCAAGTCCCCTTCAGGGACACCGGGGAGCTGTTTTTT.

A note on this clone: One junction end does not reproduce the germline sequence, and a read error may be involved. The chain carries TRBV10-2 and TRBJ1-2; no clear D. The CDR3 contains 11 residues. CDR1 WSHSY and CDR2 SAAADI come from the germline V gene. This chain's CDR3 is CASSESTWGDF. The CDR3 nucleotides are TGCGCCAGCAGTGAGTCGACGTGGGGAGACTTC.

The V gene is TRBV5-6, the J gene TRBJ1-2, with 7 bases fitting TRBD1. Germline assignment: CDR1 SGHDT and CDR2 YYEEEE. This CDR3 has 14 residues. V was pared by 0 bases and J by 5 bases, with 4 bases of the junction left unmatched. The CDR3 region has the DNA TGTGCCAGCAGCTTGGGTAGGGGGCCTTATGGCTACACCTTC. It yields the protein CASSLGRGPYGYTF. The variable domain in full, completed from reference TRBV5-6 and TRBJ1-2, reads DAGVTQSPTHLIKTRGQQVTLRCSPKSGHDTVSWYQQALGQGPQFIFQYYEEEERQRGNFPDRFSGHQFPNYSSELNVNALLLGDSALYLCASSLGRGPYGYTFGSGTRLTVV.

The chain recombines TRBV7-8 with TRBJ2-7, with 8 bases lining up with TRBD1. The CDR3 contains 18 residues. The V gene's germline CDR1 is SGHVS and CDR2 FQNEAQ. The J segment lost 3 bases and the V segment lost 1 base, leaving 14 bases of the junction unmatched. CDR3 sequence (DNA): TGTGCCAGCAGCTTAGAGGGCCGACAGGGGACGGCTCTCTACGAGCAGTACTTC. Translated: CASSLEGRQGTALYEQYF.

The chain joins TRBV4-1 to TRBJ2-7; TRBD1 agrees at 7 bases. CDR3 length equals 17 residues. J lost 0 bases, V lost 3 bases, and 11 bases had no gene match. The germline gives CDR1 MGHRA, CDR2 YSYEKL. CDR3 loop: CASSHSKTGTASYEQYF. CDR3 in DNA: TGCGCCAGCAGCCACTCGAAGACCGGGACAGCCTCCTACGAGCAGTACTTC.

This clone was detected only once. The chain employs TRBV27 and TRBJ2-7; TRBD2 matches at 7 bases. Germline V gene sequence: CDR1 MNHEY, CDR2 SMNVEV (reference sequence). V gave up 4 bases and J gave up 0 bases; unmatched junction bases: 12. The CDR3 loop spans 17 amino acids. The CDR3 sequence is CASSSDPTSWSSYEQYF. The CDR3, as DNA: TGTGCCAGCAGTTCCGATCCGACTAGCTGGAGCTCCTACGAGCAGTACTTC.

The CDR3 DNA reads as TGTGCCAGCAGTGAACCCCGACAGGGGACTAACACCGGGGAGCTGTTTTTT. It yields the protein CASSEPRQGTNTGELFF. V gene TRBV2 combines with J gene TRBJ2-2; 8 nucleotides align to TRBD1. The CDR3 has 17 residues. Unmatched junction bases numbered 7, after V lost 2 bases and J lost 2 bases. Germline lookup yields CDR1 SNHLY and CDR2 FYNNEI.

The chain recombines TRBV4-1 with TRBJ2-7, with 11 bases aligning to TRBD2. Losses at the gene ends were 6 bases for V and 1 base for J; bases not matched to a gene: 5. Germline CDR1 is MGHRA and CDR2 is YSYEKL. This CDR3 contains 15 residues. The CDR3 is CASSQLAGVSYEQYF. As DNA, the CDR3 is TGCGCCAGCAGTCAACTAGCGGGAGTGTCCTACGAGCAGTACTTC.

V usage is TRBV4-1 and J usage is TRBJ1-2; D ambiguous. The germline V and J ends were trimmed by 1 base and 7 bases, with 16 bases remaining between them. CDR3 size: 15 residues. Germline-derived CDR1 and CDR2 are MGHRA and YSYEKL. In DNA form, the CDR3 reads TGCGCCAGCAGCCAAGGGTGGGAGGGAAGGATTGGCTACACCTTC. This encodes CASSQGWEGRIGYTF.

The gene calls are TRBV11-2 and TRBJ2-7, with no clear D. The V end lost 0 bases, the J end lost 2 bases, and 5 bases lay between the germline ends. This CDR3 is 13 amino acids long. CDR1 is SGHAT and CDR2 is FQNNGV in the germline V gene. The CDR3 loop reads CASSLDSPYEQYF. Written as DNA, the CDR3 is TGTGCCAGCAGCTTAGATTCCCCCTACGAGCAGTACTTC.